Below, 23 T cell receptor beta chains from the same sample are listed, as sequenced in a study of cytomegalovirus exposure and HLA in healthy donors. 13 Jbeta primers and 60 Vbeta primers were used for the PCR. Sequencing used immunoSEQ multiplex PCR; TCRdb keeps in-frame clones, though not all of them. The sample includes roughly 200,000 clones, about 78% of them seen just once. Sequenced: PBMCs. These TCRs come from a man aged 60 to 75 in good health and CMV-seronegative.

The CDR3 here is CASSTPSGSPTGELFF. The CDR3 DNA sequence: TGTGCCAGCAGCACCCCTAGCGGGAGTCCCACCGGGGAGCTGTTTTTT. J is TRBJ2-2 and V is TRBV9; 10 bases line up with TRBD2. CDR1 is SGDLS, CDR2 YYNGEE, per germline. With V trimmed by 4 bases and J by 4 bases, 7 bases remained unmatched. This CDR3 has 16 amino acids.

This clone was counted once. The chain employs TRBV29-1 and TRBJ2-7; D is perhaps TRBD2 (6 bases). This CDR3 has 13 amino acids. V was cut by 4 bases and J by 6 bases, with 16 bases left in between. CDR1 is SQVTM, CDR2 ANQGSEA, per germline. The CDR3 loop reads CSVGGSVGSEQYF. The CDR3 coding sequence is TGCAGCGTTGGGGGCTCTGTCGGGAGCGAGCAGTACTTC.

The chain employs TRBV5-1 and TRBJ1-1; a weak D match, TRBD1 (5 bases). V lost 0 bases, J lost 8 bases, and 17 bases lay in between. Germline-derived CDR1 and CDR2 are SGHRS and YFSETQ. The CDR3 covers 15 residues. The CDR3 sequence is CASSLGSTAQGEAFF. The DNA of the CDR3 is TGCGCCAGCAGCTTGGGTTCGACAGCGCAGGGAGAAGCTTTCTTT.

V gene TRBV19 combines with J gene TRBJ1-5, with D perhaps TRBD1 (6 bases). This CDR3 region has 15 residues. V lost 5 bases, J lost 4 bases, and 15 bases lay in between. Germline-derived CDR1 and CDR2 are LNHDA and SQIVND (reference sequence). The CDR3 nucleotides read TGTGCCAGTAGTCTGACCGGGACATATAATCAGCCCCAGCATTTT. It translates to CASSLTGTYNQPQHF.

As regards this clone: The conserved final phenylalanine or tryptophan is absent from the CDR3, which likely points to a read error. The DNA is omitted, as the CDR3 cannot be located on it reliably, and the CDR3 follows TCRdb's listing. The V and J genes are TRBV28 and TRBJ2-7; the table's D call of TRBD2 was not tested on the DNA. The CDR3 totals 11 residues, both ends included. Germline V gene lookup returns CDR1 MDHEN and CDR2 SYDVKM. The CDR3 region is CASSSPPGLSI.

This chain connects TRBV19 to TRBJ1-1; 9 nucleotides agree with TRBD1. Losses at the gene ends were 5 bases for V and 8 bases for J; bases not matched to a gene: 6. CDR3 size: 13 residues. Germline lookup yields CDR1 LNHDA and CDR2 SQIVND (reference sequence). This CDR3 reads CASSPGQGDEAFF. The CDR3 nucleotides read TGTGCCAGTAGTCCGGGACAGGGAGACGAAGCTTTCTTT.

This CDR3 reads CASSLGDRGTDTQYF. In DNA form, the CDR3 reads TGCGCCAGCAGCTTGGGGGACAGGGGCACAGATACGCAGTATTTT. The genes are TRBV5-1 and TRBJ2-3; 9 bases map to TRBD1. The V and J ends lost 0 bases and 1 base, in that order; junction bases with no gene match: 0. Germline V gene lookup returns CDR1 SGHRS and CDR2 YFSETQ. The CDR3 is made up of 15 amino acids. The full variable domain, completed using reference TRBV5-1 and TRBJ2-3, is KAGVTQTPRYLIKTRGQQVTLSCSPISGHRSVSWYQQTPGQGLQFLFEYFSETQRNKGNFPGRFSGRQFSNSRSEMNVSTLELGDSALYLCASSLGDRGTDTQYFGPGTRLTVL.

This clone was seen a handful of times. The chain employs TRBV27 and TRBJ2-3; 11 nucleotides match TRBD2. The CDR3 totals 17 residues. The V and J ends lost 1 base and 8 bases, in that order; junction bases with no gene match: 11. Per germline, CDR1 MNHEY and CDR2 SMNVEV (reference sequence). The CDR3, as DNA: TGTGCCAGCAGTTTATTAGGAACTAGCGGGAGTCTAGGTACGCAGTATTTT. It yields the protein CASSLLGTSGSLGTQYF.

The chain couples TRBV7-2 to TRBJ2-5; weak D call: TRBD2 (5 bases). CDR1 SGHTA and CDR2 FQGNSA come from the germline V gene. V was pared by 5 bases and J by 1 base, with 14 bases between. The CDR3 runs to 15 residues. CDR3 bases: TGTGCCAGCAGCCCTAGAACTAGTCTCCAAGAGACCCAGTACTTC. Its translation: CASSPRTSLQETQYF.

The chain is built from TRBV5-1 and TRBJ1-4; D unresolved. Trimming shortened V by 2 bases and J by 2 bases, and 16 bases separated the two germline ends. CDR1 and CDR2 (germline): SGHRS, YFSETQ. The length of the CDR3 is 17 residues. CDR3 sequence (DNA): TGCGCCAGCAGCTTAACGGGAGGGAGGTACACTAATGAAAAACTGTTTTTT. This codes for CASSLTGGRYTNEKLFF.

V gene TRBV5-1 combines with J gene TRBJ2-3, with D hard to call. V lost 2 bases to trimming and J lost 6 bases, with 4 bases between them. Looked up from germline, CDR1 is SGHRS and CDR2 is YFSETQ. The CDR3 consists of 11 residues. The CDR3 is CASSFEDTQYF. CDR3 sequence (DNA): TGCGCCAGCAGCTTCGAGGATACGCAGTATTTT. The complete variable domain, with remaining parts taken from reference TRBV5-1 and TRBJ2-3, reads KAGVTQTPRYLIKTRGQQVTLSCSPISGHRSVSWYQQTPGQGLQFLFEYFSETQRNKGNFPGRFSGRQFSNSRSEMNVSTLELGDSALYLCASSFEDTQYFGPGTRLTVL.

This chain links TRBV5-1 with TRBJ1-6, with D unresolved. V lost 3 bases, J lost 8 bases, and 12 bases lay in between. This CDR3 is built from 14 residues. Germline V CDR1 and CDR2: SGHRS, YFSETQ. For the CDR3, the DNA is TGCGCCAGCAGCTCCTCCGGGGTAGATTCACCCCTCCACTTT. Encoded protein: CASSSSGVDSPLHF.

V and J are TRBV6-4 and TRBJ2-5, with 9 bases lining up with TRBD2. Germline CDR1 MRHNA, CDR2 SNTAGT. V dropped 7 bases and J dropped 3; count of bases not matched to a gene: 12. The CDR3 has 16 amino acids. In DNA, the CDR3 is TGTGCCAGCACCTTTCGTGGTAGCGGGAGAAAAGAGACCCAGTACTTC. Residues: CASTFRGSGRKETQYF.

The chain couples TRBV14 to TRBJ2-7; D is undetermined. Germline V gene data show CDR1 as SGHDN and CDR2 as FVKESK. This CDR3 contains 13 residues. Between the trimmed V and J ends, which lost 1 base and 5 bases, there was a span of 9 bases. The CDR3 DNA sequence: TGTGCCAGCAGCCAAGTACCGGGTAACGAGCAGTACTTC. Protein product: CASSQVPGNEQYF.

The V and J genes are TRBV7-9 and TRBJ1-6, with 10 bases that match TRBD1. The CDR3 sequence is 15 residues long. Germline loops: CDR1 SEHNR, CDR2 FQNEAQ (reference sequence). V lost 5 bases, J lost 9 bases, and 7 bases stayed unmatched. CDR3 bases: TGTGCCAGCAGCATTTTGGGACAGGGGACTTCACCCCTCCACTTT. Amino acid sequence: CASSILGQGTSPLHF. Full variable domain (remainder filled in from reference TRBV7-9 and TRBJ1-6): DTGVSQNPRHKITKRGQNVTFRCDPISEHNRLYWYRQTLGQGPEFLTYFQNEAQLEKSRLLSDRFSAERPKGSFSTLEIQRTEQGDSAMYLCASSILGQGTSPLHFGNGTRLTVT.

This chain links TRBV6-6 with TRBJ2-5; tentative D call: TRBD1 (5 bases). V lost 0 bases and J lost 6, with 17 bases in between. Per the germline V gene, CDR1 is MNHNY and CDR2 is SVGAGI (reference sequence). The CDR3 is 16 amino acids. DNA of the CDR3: TGTGCCAGCAGTTACTCGAAGGATAAGGGGTGGCAGACCCAGTACTTC. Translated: CASSYSKDKGWQTQYF.

The CDR3 reads CASSVATRVVGQYF. CDR3 DNA sequence: TGTGCCAGCAGCGTAGCTACGCGGGTAGTGGGGCAGTATTTT. J is TRBJ2-3 and V is TRBV9, with a tentative D call TRBD2 (5 bases). Trimming took off 0 bases at V and 11 bases at J, with 16 bases between the two ends. There are 14 residues in the CDR3. The germline V gene encodes CDR1 SGDLS and CDR2 YYNGEE. The full variable domain, in which reference TRBV9 and TRBJ2-3 provide the parts outside the CDR3, is DSGVTQTPKHLITATGQRVTLRCSPRSGDLSVYWYQQSLDQGLQFLIQYYNGEERAKGNILERFSAQQFPDLHSELNLSSLELGDSALYFCASSVATRVVGQYFGPGTRLTVL.

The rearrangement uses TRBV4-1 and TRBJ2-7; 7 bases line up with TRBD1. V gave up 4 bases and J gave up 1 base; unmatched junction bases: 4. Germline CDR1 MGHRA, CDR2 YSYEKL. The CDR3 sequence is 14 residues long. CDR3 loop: CASSPRQGSYEQYF. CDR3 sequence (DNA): TGCGCCAGCAGCCCCCGACAGGGATCCTACGAGCAGTACTTC.

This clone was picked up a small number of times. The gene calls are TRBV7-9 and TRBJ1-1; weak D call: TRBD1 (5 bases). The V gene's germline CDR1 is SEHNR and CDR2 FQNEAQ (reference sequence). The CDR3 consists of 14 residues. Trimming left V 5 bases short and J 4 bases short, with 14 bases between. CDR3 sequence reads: CASSTPQGFTEAFF. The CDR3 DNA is TGTGCCAGCAGCACCCCGCAGGGTTTCACTGAAGCTTTCTTT.

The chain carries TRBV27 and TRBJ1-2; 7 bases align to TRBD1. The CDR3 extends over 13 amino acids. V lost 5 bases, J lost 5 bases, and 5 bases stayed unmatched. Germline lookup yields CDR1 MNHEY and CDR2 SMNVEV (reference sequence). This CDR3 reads CASSTRQGYGYTF. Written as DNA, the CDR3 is TGTGCCAGCAGTACCCGACAGGGTTATGGCTACACCTTC.

The CDR3, as DNA: TGTGCCAGCAGCTTTAGACAGGTAGTAGCCAAAAACATTCAGTACTTC. The encoded protein is CASSFRQVVAKNIQYF. The genes are TRBV7-9 and TRBJ2-4; TRBD1 might be the D (6 bases). Germline CDR1 reads SEHNR; CDR2 reads FQNEAQ (reference sequence). V lost 3 bases, J lost 0 bases, and 12 bases lay in between. The CDR3 is 16 amino acids.

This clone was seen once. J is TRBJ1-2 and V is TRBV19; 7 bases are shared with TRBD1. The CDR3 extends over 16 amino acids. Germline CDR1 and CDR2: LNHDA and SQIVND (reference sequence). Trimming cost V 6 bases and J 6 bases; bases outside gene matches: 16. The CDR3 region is CASRQMGQLSTNGYTF. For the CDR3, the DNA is TGTGCCAGTAGGCAAATGGGACAGCTATCAACCAATGGCTACACCTTC.

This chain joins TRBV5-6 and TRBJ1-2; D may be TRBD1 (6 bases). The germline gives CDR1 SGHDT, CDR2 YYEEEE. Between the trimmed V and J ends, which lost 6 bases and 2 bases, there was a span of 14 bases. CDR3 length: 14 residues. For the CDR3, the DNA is TGTGCCAGCACCCGGAACAGGGCGAACTATGGCTACACCTTC. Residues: CASTRNRANYGYTF.